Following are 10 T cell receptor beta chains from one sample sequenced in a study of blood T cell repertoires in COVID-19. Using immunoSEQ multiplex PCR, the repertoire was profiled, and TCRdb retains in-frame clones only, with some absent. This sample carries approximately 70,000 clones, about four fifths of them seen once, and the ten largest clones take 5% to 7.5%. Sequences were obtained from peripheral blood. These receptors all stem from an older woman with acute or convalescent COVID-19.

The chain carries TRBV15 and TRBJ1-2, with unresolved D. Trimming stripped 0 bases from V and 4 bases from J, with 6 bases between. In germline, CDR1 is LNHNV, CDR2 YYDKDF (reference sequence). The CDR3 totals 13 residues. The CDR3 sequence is CATSRDSFYGYTF. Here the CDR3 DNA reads TGTGCCACCAGCAGAGATTCCTTCTATGGCTACACCTTC. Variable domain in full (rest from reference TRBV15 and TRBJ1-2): DAMVIQNPRYQVTQFGKPVTLSCSQTLNHNVMYWYQQKSSQAPKLLFHYYDKDFNNEADTPDNFQSRRPNTSFCFLDIRSPGLGDTAMYLCATSRDSFYGYTFGSGTRLTVV.

The CDR3 loop is CASSPRQKDTQYF. In DNA, the CDR3 is TGTGCCAGCAGCCCAAGACAGAAGGATACGCAGTATTTT. The chain employs TRBV3-1 (or the pseudogene TRBV3-2) and TRBJ2-3; tentative D call: TRBD1 (5 bases). Germline-derived CDR1 and CDR2 are LGHDT and YNNKEL (reference sequence). Trimming stripped 4 bases from V and 6 bases from J, with 11 bases between. The CDR3 consists of 13 residues.

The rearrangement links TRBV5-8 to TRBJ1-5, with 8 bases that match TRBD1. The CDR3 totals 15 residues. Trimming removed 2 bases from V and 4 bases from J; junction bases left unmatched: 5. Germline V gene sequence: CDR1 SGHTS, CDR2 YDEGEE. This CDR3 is CASSLPDRENQPQHF. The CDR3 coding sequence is TGTGCCAGCAGCTTACCGGACAGGGAAAATCAGCCCCAGCATTTT.

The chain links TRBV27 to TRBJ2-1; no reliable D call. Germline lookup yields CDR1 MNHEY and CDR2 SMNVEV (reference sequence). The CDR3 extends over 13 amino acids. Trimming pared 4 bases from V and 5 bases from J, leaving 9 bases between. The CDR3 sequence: CASSSSPNNEQFF. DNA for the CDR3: TGTGCCAGCAGTTCGAGTCCCAACAATGAGCAGTTCTTC.

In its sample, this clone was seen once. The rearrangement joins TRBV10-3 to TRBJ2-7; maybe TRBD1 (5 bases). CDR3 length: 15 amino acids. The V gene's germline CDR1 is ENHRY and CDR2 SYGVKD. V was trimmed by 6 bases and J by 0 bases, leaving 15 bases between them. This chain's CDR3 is CAISEPIGASYEQYF. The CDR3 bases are TGTGCCATCAGCGAACCTATAGGGGCCTCCTACGAGCAGTACTTC.

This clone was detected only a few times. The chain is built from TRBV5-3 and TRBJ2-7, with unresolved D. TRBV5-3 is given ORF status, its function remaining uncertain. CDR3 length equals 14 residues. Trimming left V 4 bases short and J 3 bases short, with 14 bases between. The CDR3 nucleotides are TGTGCCAGAAGCCCTCCCAGGTTCAGCTACGAGCAGTACTTC. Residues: CARSPPRFSYEQYF.

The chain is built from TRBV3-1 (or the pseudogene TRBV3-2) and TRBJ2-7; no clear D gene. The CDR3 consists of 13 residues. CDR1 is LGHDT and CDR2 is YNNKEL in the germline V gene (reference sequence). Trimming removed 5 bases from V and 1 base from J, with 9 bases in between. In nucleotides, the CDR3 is TGTGCCAGCAGCTCCGCGTATTCCTACGAGCAGTACTTC. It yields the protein CASSSAYSYEQYF.

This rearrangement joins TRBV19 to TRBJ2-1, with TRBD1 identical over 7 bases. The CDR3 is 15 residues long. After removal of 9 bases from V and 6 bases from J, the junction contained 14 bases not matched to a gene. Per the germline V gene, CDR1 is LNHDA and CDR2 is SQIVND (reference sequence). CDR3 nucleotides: TGTGCCAGCAACAAGGCCGGGACAGTGTCCAATGAGCAGTTCTTC. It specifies CASNKAGTVSNEQFF.

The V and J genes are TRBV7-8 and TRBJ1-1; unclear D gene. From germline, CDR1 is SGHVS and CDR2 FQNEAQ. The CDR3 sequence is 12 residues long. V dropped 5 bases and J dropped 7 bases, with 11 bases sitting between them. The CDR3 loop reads CASSPQYGEAFF. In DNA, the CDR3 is TGTGCCAGCAGCCCCCAATACGGTGAAGCTTTCTTT.

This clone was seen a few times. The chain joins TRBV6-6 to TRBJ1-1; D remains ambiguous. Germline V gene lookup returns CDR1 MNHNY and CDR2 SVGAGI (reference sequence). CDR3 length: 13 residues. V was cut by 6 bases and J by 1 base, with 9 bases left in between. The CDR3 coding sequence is TGTGCCAGCAGCCCGGCGGGGAACACTGAAGCTTTCTTT. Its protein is CASSPAGNTEAFF.